These 7 T cell receptor beta chains were all obtained from the same sample, sequenced in a study of cytomegalovirus exposure and HLA in healthy donors. A multiplex PCR was run with 60 Vbeta primers and 13 Jbeta primers. Some clones are missing from TCRdb's copy, which holds only in-frame ones; the method was immunoSEQ multiplex PCR. In the table there are about 240,000 clones, 80% to 85% of which are singletons. Sequenced sample: PBMCs. Receptors originate from a woman aged 55-70 years in good health and CMV-seropositive.

The DNA of the CDR3 is TGTGCCAGCAGTCCCTCGGACAGGTGGGGCACTGAAGCTTTCTTT. This gives the protein CASSPSDRWGTEAFF. The V gene is TRBV28, the J gene TRBJ1-1, with 7 bases identical to TRBD1. The CDR3 length is 15 residues. Germline V lookup: CDR1 MDHEN, CDR2 SYDVKM. The J segment lost 4 bases and the V segment lost 5 bases, leaving 10 bases of the junction unmatched.

The chain uses TRBV5-1 and TRBJ2-2; 9 bases align to TRBD2. Germline V gene sequence: CDR1 SGHRS, CDR2 YFSETQ. Trimming cost V 3 bases and J 4 bases; bases outside gene matches: 7. This CDR3 has 16 amino acids. The CDR3 reads CASSYAGSGSTGELFF. DNA for the CDR3: TGCGCCAGCAGCTACGCCGGTAGCGGGAGCACCGGGGAGCTGTTTTTT.

A remark on this clone: A read error may produce the germline difference seen at one junction end. The genes are TRBV28 and TRBJ2-2; possibly TRBD2 for D (5 bases). The CDR3 consists of 13 residues. CDR1 and CDR2 from the germline V gene are MDHEN and SYDVKM. CDR3: CASRGSGIGELLF. The DNA for the CDR3 is TGTGCCAGCAGGGGATCGGGGATCGGGGAGCTGCTTTTT.

The chain uses TRBV28 and TRBJ1-1; D gene uncertain. Trimming left V 7 bases short and J 6 bases short, with 12 bases between. The CDR3 runs 12 residues. From germline, CDR1 is MDHEN and CDR2 SYDVKM. CDR3: CASNSLRSEAFF. CDR3 coding DNA: TGTGCCAGCAACTCCTTACGGTCTGAAGCTTTCTTT. The whole variable domain, remainder taken from reference TRBV28 and TRBJ1-1, is DVKVTQSSRYLVKRTGEKVFLECVQDMDHENMFWYRQDPGLGLRLIYFSYDVKMKEKGDIPEGYSVSREKKERFSLILESASTNQTSMYLCASNSLRSEAFFGQGTRLTVV.

This rearrangement joins TRBV5-4 to TRBJ1-1, with 7 bases lining up with TRBD1. The germline CDR1 and CDR2 sequences are SGHNT and YYREEE (reference sequence). This CDR3 is built from 13 residues. Trimming at V came to 4 bases and at J to 6 bases, leaving 6 bases not matched to a gene. The CDR3 here is CASSPDRSPEAFF. CDR3 nucleotides: TGTGCCAGCAGCCCGGACAGGTCCCCTGAAGCTTTCTTT.

This clone turned up a few times. V gene TRBV6-5 combines with J gene TRBJ2-3, with D perhaps TRBD1 (6 bases). Germline V CDR1 and CDR2: MNHEY, SVGAGI. Trimming removed 0 bases from V and 2 bases from J, with 9 bases in between. The CDR3 extends over 15 amino acids. CDR3 in amino acids: CASSYSRDITDTQYF. CDR3 DNA sequence: TGTGCCAGCAGTTACTCCCGGGACATCACAGATACGCAGTATTTT.

J is TRBJ1-2 and V is TRBV19, with D possibly matching TRBD1 (5 bases). CDR3 length: 13 amino acids. Trimming left V 2 bases short and J 8 bases short, with 12 bases between. From germline, CDR1 is LNHDA and CDR2 SQIVND (reference sequence). DNA for the CDR3: TGTGCCAGTAGTATATCAGGGATTGAGGGCTACACCTTC. Protein sequence: CASSISGIEGYTF.